The sequence of this T cell receptor beta chain was determined in a study of cytomegalovirus exposure and HLA in healthy donors. PCR used 60 Vbeta primers and 13 Jbeta primers. Generated by immunoSEQ multiplex PCR, the TCRdb table keeps only in-frame clones and is missing some. The data show about 200,000 clones, roughly 80% seen once. The CDR3 sequence is 13 residues long. Germline V CDR1 and CDR2: MNHEY, SVGAGI. Trimming left V 4 bases short and J 8 bases short, with 14 bases between. This receptor was taken from a man aged 30 to 39 in good health and CMV-seronegative. Sequenced: PBMCs. The chain employs TRBV6-5 and TRBJ1-2; weak D call: TRBD1 (6 bases). CDR3: CASSWSGEGGYTF. The CDR3 nucleotides are TGTGCCAGCAGTTGGTCAGGGGAGGGGGGCTACACCTTC.